Following are 7 T cell receptor beta chains from one sample sequenced in a study of T cell responses to AZD1222 COVID-19 vaccine. Assay used: immunoSEQ multiplex PCR; TCRdb lists only in-frame clones, some missing. The sample consists of under 200,000 clones, about 91% of them appearing once. The sequenced sample was peripheral blood, obtained on day 0 of AZD1222 vaccination. These receptor sequences come from an adult in good health.

V gene TRBV5-1 combines with J gene TRBJ2-1; possible D gene TRBD1, 6 bases. Germline assignment: CDR1 SGHRS and CDR2 YFSETQ. The CDR3 is made up of 15 amino acids. The germline V and J ends were trimmed by 0 bases and 2 bases, with 9 bases remaining between them. The CDR3 DNA reads TGCGCCAGCAGCTTGGAGGCAGGGGCCTACAATGAGCAGTTCTTC. It specifies CASSLEAGAYNEQFF.

This chain joins TRBV7-9 and TRBJ2-1; the D is unclear. Deletions cut 5 bases from V and 8 bases from J, with 10 bases between. This CDR3 spans 12 amino acids. CDR1 and CDR2 from the germline V gene are SEHNR and FQNEAQ (reference sequence). In DNA, the CDR3 is TGTGCCAGCAGCCCTAACGGCGATGAGCAGTTCTTC. It encodes CASSPNGDEQFF.

This sequence joins TRBV7-9 and TRBJ1-3, with D unclear. Germline CDR1 is SEHNR and CDR2 is FQNEAQ (reference sequence). This CDR3 is 15 amino acids long. Between the trimmed V and J ends, which lost 5 bases and 2 bases, there was a span of 13 bases. The DNA for the CDR3 is TGTGCCAGCAGCCCTGGGAGGCCAACTGGAAACACCATATATTTT. It is translated as CASSPGRPTGNTIYF.

The CDR3 region has the DNA TGTGCCAGCAGAAGGACTAGCGCAGGGCAAGAGACCCAGTACTTC. This gives the protein CASRRTSAGQETQYF. This rearrangement joins TRBV6-5 to TRBJ2-5; TRBD2 aligns across 9 bases. With 6 bases clipped from V and 2 bases from J, the junction kept 7 bases outside the gene matches. The CDR3 runs to 15 residues. The germline V gene encodes CDR1 MNHEY and CDR2 SVGAGI.

This chain joins TRBV19 and TRBJ1-4; D unclear. There are 16 residues in the CDR3. The V gene's germline CDR1 is LNHDA and CDR2 SQIVND (reference sequence). Between the trimmed V and J ends, which lost 3 bases and 0 bases, there was a span of 11 bases. CDR3 region: CASSMRSHATNEKLFF. The CDR3 DNA reads as TGTGCCAGTAGTATGCGAAGCCATGCAACTAATGAAAAACTGTTTTTT.

The chain couples TRBV7-2 to TRBJ2-1; TRBD2 aligns across 7 bases. The CDR3 contains 16 residues. From germline, CDR1 is SGHTA and CDR2 FQGNSA. The V gene end was trimmed by 2 bases and the J gene end by 0 bases; junction bases not matched to a gene: 4. This CDR3 reads CASSLPGRPSYNEQFF. The CDR3, as DNA: TGTGCCAGCAGCTTACCCGGGAGGCCCTCCTACAATGAGCAGTTCTTC.

The rearrangement links TRBV29-1 to TRBJ1-4; TRBD1 aligns across 8 bases. Germline CDR1 SQVTM, CDR2 ANQGSEA. Losses at the gene ends were 1 base for V and 8 bases for J; bases not matched to a gene: 3. CDR3 length equals 13 residues. The CDR3 sequence is CSVEVRTGEKLFF. CDR3 nucleotide sequence: TGCAGCGTTGAAGTACGGACAGGGGAAAAACTGTTTTTT.